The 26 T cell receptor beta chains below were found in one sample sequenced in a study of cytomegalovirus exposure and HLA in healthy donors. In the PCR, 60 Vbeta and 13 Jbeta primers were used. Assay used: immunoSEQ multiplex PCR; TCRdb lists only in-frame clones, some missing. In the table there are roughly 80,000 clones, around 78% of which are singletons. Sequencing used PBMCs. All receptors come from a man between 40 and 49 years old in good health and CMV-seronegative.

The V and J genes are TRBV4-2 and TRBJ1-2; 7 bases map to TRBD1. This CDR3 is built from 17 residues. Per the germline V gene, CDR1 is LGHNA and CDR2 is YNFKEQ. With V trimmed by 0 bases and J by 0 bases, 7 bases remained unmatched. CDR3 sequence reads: CASSQERSGGTNYGYTF. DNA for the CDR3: TGTGCCAGCAGCCAAGAACGGTCAGGGGGGACTAACTATGGCTACACCTTC.

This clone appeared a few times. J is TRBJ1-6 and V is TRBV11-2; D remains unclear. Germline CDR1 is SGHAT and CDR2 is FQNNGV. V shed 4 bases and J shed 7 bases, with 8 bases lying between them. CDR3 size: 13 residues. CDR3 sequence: CASSYTWNSPLHF. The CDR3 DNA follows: TGTGCCAGCAGCTACACGTGGAATTCACCCCTCCACTTT.

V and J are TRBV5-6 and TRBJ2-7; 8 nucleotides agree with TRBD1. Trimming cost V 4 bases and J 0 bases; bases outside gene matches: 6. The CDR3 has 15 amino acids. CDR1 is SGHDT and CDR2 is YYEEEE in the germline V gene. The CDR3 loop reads CASSTGTGISYEQYF. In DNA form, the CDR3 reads TGTGCCAGCAGCACCGGGACAGGTATCTCCTACGAGCAGTACTTC. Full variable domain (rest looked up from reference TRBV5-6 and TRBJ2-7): DAGVTQSPTHLIKTRGQQVTLRCSPKSGHDTVSWYQQALGQGPQFIFQYYEEEERQRGNFPDRFSGHQFPNYSSELNVNALLLGDSALYLCASSTGTGISYEQYFGPGTRLTVT.

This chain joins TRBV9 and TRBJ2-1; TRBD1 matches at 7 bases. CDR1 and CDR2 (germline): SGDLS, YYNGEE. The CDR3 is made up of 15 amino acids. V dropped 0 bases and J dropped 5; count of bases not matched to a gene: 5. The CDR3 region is CASSVVGTVDNEQFF. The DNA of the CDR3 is TGTGCCAGCAGCGTAGTTGGGACAGTGGACAATGAGCAGTTCTTC.

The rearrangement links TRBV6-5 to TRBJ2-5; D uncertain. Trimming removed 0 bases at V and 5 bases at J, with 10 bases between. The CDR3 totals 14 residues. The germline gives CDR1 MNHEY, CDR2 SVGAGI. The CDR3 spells CASSYSHGLETQYF. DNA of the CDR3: TGTGCCAGCAGTTACTCGCATGGGCTGGAGACCCAGTACTTC.

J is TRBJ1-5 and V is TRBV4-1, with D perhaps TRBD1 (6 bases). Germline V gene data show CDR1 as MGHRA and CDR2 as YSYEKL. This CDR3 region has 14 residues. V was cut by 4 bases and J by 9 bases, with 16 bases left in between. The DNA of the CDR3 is TGCGCCAGCAGCCCAGGGGTTCTGATCTGGCCCCAGCATTTT. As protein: CASSPGVLIWPQHF.

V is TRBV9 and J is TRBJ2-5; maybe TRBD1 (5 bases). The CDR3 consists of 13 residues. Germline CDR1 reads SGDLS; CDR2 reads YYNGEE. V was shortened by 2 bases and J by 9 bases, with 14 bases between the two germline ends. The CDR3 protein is CASSVAGPNAQYF. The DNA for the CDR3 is TGTGCCAGCAGCGTTGCAGGGCCGAATGCCCAGTACTTC.

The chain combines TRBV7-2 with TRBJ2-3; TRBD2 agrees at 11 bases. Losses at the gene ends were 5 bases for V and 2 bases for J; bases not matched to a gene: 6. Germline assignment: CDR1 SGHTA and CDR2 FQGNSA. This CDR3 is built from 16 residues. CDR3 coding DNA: TGTGCCAGCAGCCCTATGGGACTAGCGGCCACAGATACGCAGTATTTT. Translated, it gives CASSPMGLAATDTQYF.

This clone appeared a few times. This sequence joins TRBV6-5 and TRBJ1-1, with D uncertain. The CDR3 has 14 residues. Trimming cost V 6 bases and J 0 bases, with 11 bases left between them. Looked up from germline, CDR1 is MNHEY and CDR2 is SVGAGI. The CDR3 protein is CASRSQPMNTEAFF. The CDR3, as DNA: TGTGCCAGCAGATCACAGCCGATGAACACTGAAGCTTTCTTT.

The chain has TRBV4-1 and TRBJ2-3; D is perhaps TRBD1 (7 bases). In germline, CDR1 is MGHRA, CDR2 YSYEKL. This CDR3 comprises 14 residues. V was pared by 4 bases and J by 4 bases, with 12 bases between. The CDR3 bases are TGCGCCAGCAGCCCCAGGGGGGCGGCAGATACGCAGTATTTT. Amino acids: CASSPRGAADTQYF.

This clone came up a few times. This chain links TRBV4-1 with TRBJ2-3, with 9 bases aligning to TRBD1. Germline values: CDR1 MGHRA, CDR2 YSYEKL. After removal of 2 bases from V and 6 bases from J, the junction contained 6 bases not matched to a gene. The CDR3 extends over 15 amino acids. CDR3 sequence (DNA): TGCGCCAGCAGCCAAACCGGGACAGGGCTTGATACGCAGTATTTT. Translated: CASSQTGTGLDTQYF.

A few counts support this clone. As DNA, the CDR3 is TGCGCCAGCAGCCAAGTCAGGGGCGCTGAAGCTTTCTTT. Its translation: CASSQVRGAEAFF. This chain joins TRBV4-1 and TRBJ1-1; possibly TRBD1 for D (6 bases). The CDR3 length is 13 residues. The V and J ends lost 1 base and 6 bases respectively, with 9 bases between them. In germline, CDR1 is MGHRA, CDR2 YSYEKL.

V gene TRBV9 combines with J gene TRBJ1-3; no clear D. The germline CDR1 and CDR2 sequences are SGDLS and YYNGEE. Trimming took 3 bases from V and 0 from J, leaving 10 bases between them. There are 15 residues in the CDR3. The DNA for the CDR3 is TGTGCCAGCAGCGCGAGGGCCTACTCTGGAAACACCATATATTTT. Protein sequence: CASSARAYSGNTIYF.

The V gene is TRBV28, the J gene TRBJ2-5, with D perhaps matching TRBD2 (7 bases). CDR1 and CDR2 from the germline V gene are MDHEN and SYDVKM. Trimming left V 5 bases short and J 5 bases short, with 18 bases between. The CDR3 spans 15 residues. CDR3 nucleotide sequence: TGTGCCAGCAGTAGTCTGGCGGGGGCTGGGGAGACCCAGTACTTC. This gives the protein CASSSLAGAGETQYF.

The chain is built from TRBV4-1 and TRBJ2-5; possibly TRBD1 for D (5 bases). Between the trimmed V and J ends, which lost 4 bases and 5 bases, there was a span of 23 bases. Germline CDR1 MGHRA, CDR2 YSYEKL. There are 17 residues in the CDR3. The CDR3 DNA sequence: TGCGCCAGCAGCCTCATGGGCCCAGGACCTTGGGGCGAGACCCAGTACTTC. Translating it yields CASSLMGPGPWGETQYF.

The CDR3 coding sequence is TGTGCCAGCAGCCTCAAGCAGGGGGGTAATGGCTACACCTTC. Its protein is CASSLKQGGNGYTF. The chain carries TRBV7-9 and TRBJ1-2; 7 bases are shared with TRBD1. The CDR3 contains 14 residues. After removal of 5 bases from V and 6 bases from J, the junction contained 9 bases not matched to a gene. In germline, CDR1 is SEHNR, CDR2 FQNEAQ (reference sequence).

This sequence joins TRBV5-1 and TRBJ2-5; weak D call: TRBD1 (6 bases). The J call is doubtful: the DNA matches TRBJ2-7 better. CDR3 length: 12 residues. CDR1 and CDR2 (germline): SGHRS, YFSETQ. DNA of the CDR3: TGCGCCAGCAGCTCCCAGGGGTACGAGCAGTACTTC. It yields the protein CASSSQGYEQYF.

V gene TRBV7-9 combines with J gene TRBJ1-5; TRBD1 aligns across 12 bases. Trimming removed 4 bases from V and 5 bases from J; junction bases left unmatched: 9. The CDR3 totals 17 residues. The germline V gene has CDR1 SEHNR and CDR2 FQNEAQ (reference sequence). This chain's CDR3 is CASSSKRGQGADQPQHF. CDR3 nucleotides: TGTGCCAGCAGCTCGAAACGGGGACAGGGGGCCGATCAGCCCCAGCATTTT.

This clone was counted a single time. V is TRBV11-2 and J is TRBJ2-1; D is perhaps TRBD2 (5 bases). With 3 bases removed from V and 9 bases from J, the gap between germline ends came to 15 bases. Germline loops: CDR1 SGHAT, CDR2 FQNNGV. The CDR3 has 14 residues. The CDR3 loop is CASSFLVLEGEQFF. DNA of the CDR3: TGTGCCAGCAGCTTCCTCGTCCTAGAGGGTGAGCAGTTCTTC. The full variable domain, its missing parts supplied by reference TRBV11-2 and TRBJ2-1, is EAGVAQSPRYKIIEKRQSVAFWCNPISGHATLYWYQQILGQGPKLLIQFQNNGVVDDSQLPKDRFSAERLKGVDSTLKIQPAKLEDSAVYLCASSFLVLEGEQFFGPGTRLTVL.

CDR3 sequence (DNA): TGTGCCTGGAGTAGGGGAACAGACACAGATACGCAGTATTTT. This codes for CAWSRGTDTDTQYF. This chain uses TRBV30 with TRBJ2-3; possibly TRBD1 for D (5 bases). Germline V gives CDR1 GTSNPN, CDR2 SVGIG (reference sequence). This CDR3 has 14 amino acids. Trimming pared 2 bases from V and 2 bases from J, leaving 11 bases between. The entire variable domain, with the rest obtained from reference TRBV30 and TRBJ2-3, is as follows: SQTIHQWPATLVQPVGSPLSLECTVEGTSNPNLYWYRQAAGRGLQLLFYSVGIGQISSEVPQNLSASRPQDRQFILSSKKLLLSDSGFYLCAWSRGTDTDTQYFGPGTRLTVL.

The CDR3 DNA reads TGTGCCAGCTCCGGGGACAGTAACTATGGCTACACCTTC. Translated: CASSGDSNYGYTF. This chain uses TRBV11-1 with TRBJ1-2; 7 positions agree with TRBD1. The CDR3 covers 13 residues. Trimming at V came to 8 bases and at J to 1 base, leaving 4 bases not matched to a gene. Per the germline V gene, CDR1 is SGHAT and CDR2 is FQDESV (reference sequence).

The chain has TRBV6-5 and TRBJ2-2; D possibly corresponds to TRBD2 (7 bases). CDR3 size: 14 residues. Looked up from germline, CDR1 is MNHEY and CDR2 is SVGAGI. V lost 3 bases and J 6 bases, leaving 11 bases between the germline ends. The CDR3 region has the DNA TGTGCCAGCAGTTATGGGGGGGGGCCCGGGGAGCTGTTTTTT. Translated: CASSYGGGPGELFF.

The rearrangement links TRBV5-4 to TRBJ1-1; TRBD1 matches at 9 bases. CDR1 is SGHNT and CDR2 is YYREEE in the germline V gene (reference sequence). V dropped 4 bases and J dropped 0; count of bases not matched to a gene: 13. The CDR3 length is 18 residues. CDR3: CASSGYKDRGGVNTEAFF. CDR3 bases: TGTGCCAGCAGCGGATACAAGGACAGGGGTGGGGTGAACACTGAAGCTTTCTTT.

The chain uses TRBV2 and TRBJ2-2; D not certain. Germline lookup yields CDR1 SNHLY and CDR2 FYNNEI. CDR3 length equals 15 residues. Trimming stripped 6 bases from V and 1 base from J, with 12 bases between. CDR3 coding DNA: TGTGCCAGCAGCGTCACAGACGGGAACACCGGGGAGCTGTTTTTT. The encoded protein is CASSVTDGNTGELFF. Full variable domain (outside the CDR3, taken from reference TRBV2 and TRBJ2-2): EPEVTQTPSHQVTQMGQEVILRCVPISNHLYFYWYRQILGQKVEFLVSFYNNEISEKSEIFDDQFSVERPDGSNFTLKIRSTKLEDSAMYFCASSVTDGNTGELFFGEGSRLTVL.

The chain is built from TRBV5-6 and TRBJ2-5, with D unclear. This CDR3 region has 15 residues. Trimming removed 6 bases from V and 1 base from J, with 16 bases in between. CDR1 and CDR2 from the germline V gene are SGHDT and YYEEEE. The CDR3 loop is CASTPYGLPQETQYF. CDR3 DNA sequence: TGTGCCAGCACCCCTTATGGGCTCCCCCAAGAGACCCAGTACTTC.

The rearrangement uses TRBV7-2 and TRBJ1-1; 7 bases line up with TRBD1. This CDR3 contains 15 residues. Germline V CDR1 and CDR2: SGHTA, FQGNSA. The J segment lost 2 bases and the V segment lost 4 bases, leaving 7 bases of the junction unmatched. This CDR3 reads CASSSTRTGNTEAFF. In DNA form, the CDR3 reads TGTGCCAGCAGCTCAACCCGGACAGGAAACACTGAAGCTTTCTTT.